This note documents a single T cell receptor beta chain sequence. The CDR3 loop spans 17 amino acids. The V end lost 0 bases, the J end lost 0 bases, and 16 bases lay between the germline ends. Germline assignment: CDR1 SGHKS and CDR2 YYEKEE (reference sequence). PCR employed 60 Vbeta and 13 Jbeta primers. Profiling relied on immunoSEQ multiplex PCR, and the TCRdb table lists in-frame clones only, not all of them. In the table there are under 200,000 clones, approximately 78% of which are singletons. This entry is derived from a study of cytomegalovirus exposure and HLA in healthy donors. This clonotype originated in a woman younger than 35 in good health and CMV-seronegative. Sequencing was carried out using PBMCs. The chain links TRBV5-5 to TRBJ2-7; D gene unclear. The CDR3 protein is CASSLEAVVNPSYEQYF. Here the CDR3 DNA reads TGTGCCAGCAGCTTGGAGGCGGTGGTCAATCCCTCCTACGAGCAGTACTTC.